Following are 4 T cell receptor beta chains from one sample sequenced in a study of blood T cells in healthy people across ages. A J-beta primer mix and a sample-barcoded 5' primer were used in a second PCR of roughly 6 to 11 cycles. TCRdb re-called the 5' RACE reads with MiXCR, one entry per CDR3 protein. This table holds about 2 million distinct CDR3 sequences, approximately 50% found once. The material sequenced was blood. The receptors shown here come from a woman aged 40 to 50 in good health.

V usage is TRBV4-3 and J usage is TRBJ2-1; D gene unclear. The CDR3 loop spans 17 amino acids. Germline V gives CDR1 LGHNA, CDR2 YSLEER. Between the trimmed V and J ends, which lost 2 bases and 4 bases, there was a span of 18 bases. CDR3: CASSQSSDPYRYNEQFF. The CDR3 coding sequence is TGCGCCAGCAGCCAAAGTTCGGATCCGTATCGATACAATGAGCAGTTCTTC.

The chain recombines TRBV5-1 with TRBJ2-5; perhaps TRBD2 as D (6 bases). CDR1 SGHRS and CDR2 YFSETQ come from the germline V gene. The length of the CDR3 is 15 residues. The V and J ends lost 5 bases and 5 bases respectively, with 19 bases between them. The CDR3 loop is CASRSGVGVEETQYF. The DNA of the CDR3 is TGCGCCAGCAGATCGGGGGTCGGGGTAGAGGAGACCCAGTACTTC.

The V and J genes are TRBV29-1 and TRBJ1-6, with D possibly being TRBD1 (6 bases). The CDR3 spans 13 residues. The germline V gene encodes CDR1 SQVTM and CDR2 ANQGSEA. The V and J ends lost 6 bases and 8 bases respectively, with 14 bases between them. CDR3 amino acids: CSVGWGPDSPLHF. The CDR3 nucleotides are TGCAGCGTCGGCTGGGGGCCGGATTCACCCCTCCACTTT.

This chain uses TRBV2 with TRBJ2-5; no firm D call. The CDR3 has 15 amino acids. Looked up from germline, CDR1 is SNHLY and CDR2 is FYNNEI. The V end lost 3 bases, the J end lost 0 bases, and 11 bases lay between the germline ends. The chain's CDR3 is CASSDLWTDQETQYF. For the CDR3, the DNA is TGTGCCAGCAGTGACCTCTGGACCGACCAAGAGACCCAGTACTTC.